Listed here are 10 T cell receptor beta chains from one sample, sequenced in a study of blood T cell repertoires in COVID-19. Generated by immunoSEQ multiplex PCR, the TCRdb table keeps only in-frame clones and is missing some. This sample has a few hundred thousand clones; around 90% occur once, and the top ten carry around 1.3%. Sequenced sample: PBMCs or T cells enriched from blood (not recorded which). These receptors originate from a human donor in a cohort exposed to, infected with or recovered from COVID-19 (not recorded which). The donor label of this sample is uncertain.

The chain uses TRBV19 and TRBJ1-1; unclear D gene. Trimming took 7 bases from V and 10 from J, leaving 22 bases between them. The CDR3 length is 14 residues. Germline values: CDR1 LNHDA, CDR2 SQIVND (reference sequence). CDR3 DNA sequence: TGTGCCAGTACCTCCACGAATGTAGAGCGGGGAGCTTTCTTT. This codes for CASTSTNVERGAFF.

The V call is TRBV25-1, the J call TRBJ2-6, with 7 bases fitting TRBD1. The CDR3 covers 18 residues. Losses at the gene ends were 1 base for V and 3 bases for J; bases not matched to a gene: 9. Germline CDR1 is MGHDK and CDR2 is SYGVNS. Written as DNA, the CDR3 is TGTGCCAGCAGTGAATCTGATCAGGGGGTGAGTGGGGCCAACGTCCTGACTTTC. The encoded protein is CASSESDQGVSGANVLTF.

This clone was seen only once. The CDR3 DNA reads as TGTGCCAGCAGCACCGGGAAATACGGAAACACCATATATTTT. Its translation: CASSTGKYGNTIYF. The gene calls are TRBV5-4 and TRBJ1-3; D remains unclear. The ends were cut back, 4 bases at V and 4 bases at J, with 12 bases in the middle. Looked up from germline, CDR1 is SGHNT and CDR2 is YYREEE (reference sequence). The CDR3 length is 14 residues.

The CDR3 coding sequence is TGTGCCACCAGTGATTTAAGGTCGGCGCCGGGGGACAGGGGGCTCGGAAACACCATATATTTT. Amino acid sequence: CATSDLRSAPGDRGLGNTIYF. V gene TRBV24-1 combines with J gene TRBJ1-3, with 12 bases that match TRBD1. Germline-derived CDR1 and CDR2 are KGHDR and SFDVKD. The V and J ends lost 1 base and 4 bases, in that order; junction bases with no gene match: 16. The length of the CDR3 is 21 residues.

The CDR3: CASSLDSTGPNIQYF. The CDR3 nucleotides read TGTGCCAGTAGTCTGGACAGTACGGGGCCAAACATTCAGTACTTC. The V gene is TRBV19, the J gene TRBJ2-4, with a tentative D call TRBD1 (6 bases). The CDR3 covers 15 residues. CDR1 LNHDA and CDR2 SQIVND come from the germline V gene (reference sequence). V lost 5 bases and J 6 bases, leaving 17 bases between the germline ends.

This clone was counted a few times. The chain couples TRBV19 to TRBJ1-4, with TRBD1 as a possible D gene (6 bases). V was clipped by 4 bases and J by 3 bases, with 15 bases between them. The CDR3 runs 16 residues. The germline V gene has CDR1 LNHDA and CDR2 SQIVND (reference sequence). The CDR3 nucleotides are TGTGCCAGTAGTAGAGGACAGTTATCGGCTAATGAAAAACTGTTTTTT. It codes for CASSRGQLSANEKLFF.

The CDR3 protein is CASSLLVTGELFF. CDR3 in DNA: TGTGCCAGCAGTTTATTAGTTACCGGGGAGCTGTTTTTT. The chain has TRBV27 and TRBJ2-2, with no clear D. Germline V gene lookup returns CDR1 MNHEY and CDR2 SMNVEV (reference sequence). With 1 base removed from V and 5 bases from J, the gap between germline ends came to 5 bases. This CDR3 is built from 13 residues.

V is TRBV9 and J is TRBJ2-1; D is perhaps TRBD2 (5 bases). From germline, CDR1 is SGDLS and CDR2 YYNGEE. The CDR3 spans 16 residues. V dropped 4 bases and J dropped 0 bases, with 14 bases sitting between them. The CDR3 DNA is TGTGCCAGCAGCCCCGGAGGTTCGAGCTCCTACAATGAGCAGTTCTTC. Its translation: CASSPGGSSSYNEQFF.

This sequence joins TRBV18 and TRBJ2-2; D is unresolved. Trimming pared 2 bases from V and 5 bases from J, leaving 6 bases between. The CDR3 totals 13 residues. Germline values: CDR1 KGHSH, CDR2 LQKENI. CDR3 sequence (DNA): TGTGCCAGCTCACCAGGGCAGACCGGGGAGCTGTTTTTT. Residues: CASSPGQTGELFF.

CDR3 amino acids: CASSRQVEYGYTF. The CDR3 nucleotides are TGTGCCAGCTCCAGACAGGTGGAGTATGGCTACACCTTC. The chain joins TRBV12-3 or TRBV12-4 to TRBJ1-2; D perhaps matches TRBD1 (6 bases). The CDR3 covers 13 residues. The V gene lost 8 bases and the J gene lost 5 bases, with 15 bases spanning the gap.